This TCR beta chain comes out of a study of OX40 agonist ivuxolimab in advanced cancers. Study-wide background: Patients receiving dose escalation had hepatocellular carcinoma, melanoma, renal cell or head and neck cancer.

The repertoire was sequenced with immunoSEQ multiplex PCR; TCRdb's copy has only in-frame clones and lacks some. The table lists 50,000 to 70,000 clones, 84% of them singletons. CDR1 and CDR2 from the germline V gene are SGDLS and YYNGEE. V lost 0 bases to trimming and J lost 4 bases; unmatched junction nucleotides: 5. This CDR3 contains 15 residues. It was autoimmune disease history or systemic immunosuppression that excluded patients. This chain uses TRBV9 with TRBJ1-2; TRBD1 agrees at 8 bases. The sample in question was CD4+ or CD8+ T cells sorted from blood, obtained in a trial of the OX40 agonist ivuxolimab. This TCR derives from an adult with an advanced solid tumor such as melanoma, head and neck, liver or kidney cancer. CDR3 in amino acids: CASSVEETGGYGYTF. In DNA form, the CDR3 reads TGTGCCAGCAGCGTAGAAGAAACAGGGGGCTATGGCTACACCTTC. Together with reference TRBV9 and TRBJ1-2, the CDR3 gives the full variable domain: DSGVTQTPKHLITATGQRVTLRCSPRSGDLSVYWYQQSLDQGLQFLIQYYNGEERAKGNILERFSAQQFPDLHSELNLSSLELGDSALYFCASSVEETGGYGYTFGSGTRLTVV.